The 29 T cell receptor beta chains below were found in one sample sequenced in a study of blood T cell repertoires in COVID-19 (dated by TCRdb to between 2020 and 2021). The library was produced with the immunoSEQ multiplex PCR assay. Held by TCRdb, this immuneACCESS table contains in-frame sequences only and omits some clones. Under half of the omission traces to an unresolved V gene where checked; the cause of the rest is unknown. The sample table contains around 310,000 clones; only one count was recorded for over 75% of them. The ten largest account for approximately 7.5% of the sample. Sequencing was performed on peripheral blood. These receptors originate from a woman aged 25-40 years with COVID-19, enrolled during active disease.

The J gene is TRBJ2-7, the V gene TRBV29-1; no reliable D call. The V gene's germline CDR1 is SQVTM and CDR2 ANQGSEA. CDR3 size: 11 residues. The V end lost 4 bases, the J end lost 0 bases, and 4 bases lay between the germline ends. CDR3 sequence (DNA): TGCAGCGTTGGGAGCTCCTACGAGCAGTACTTC. Translated: CSVGSSYEQYF.

In its sample, this clone was seen once. The CDR3 loop reads CASSLAGEQYF. CDR3 nucleotides: TGTGCCAGCAGCCTGGCGGGGGAGCAGTACTTC. The rearrangement joins TRBV16 to TRBJ2-7; D may be TRBD2 (6 bases). The germline V and J ends were trimmed by 4 bases and 7 bases, with 8 bases remaining between them. The CDR3 is 11 amino acids. Germline CDR1 KGHSY, CDR2 FQNENV.

The chain combines TRBV19 with TRBJ2-2; TRBD1 matches 8 bases. V shed 7 bases, J shed 7 bases, and the junction held 11 bases outside the gene matches. Germline CDR1 LNHDA, CDR2 SQIVND (reference sequence). CDR3 length: 15 residues. This CDR3 reads CASTAGTGIGGELFF. The CDR3 DNA sequence: TGTGCCAGTACCGCCGGGACAGGAATTGGCGGGGAGCTGTTTTTT.

The DNA for the CDR3 is TGTGCCAGTACCGCTCCCGGGACAGGGGCCGGCGGGGGCTACGAGCAGTACTTC. It codes for CASTAPGTGAGGGYEQYF. The V call is TRBV19, the J call TRBJ2-7; TRBD1 matches 10 bases. CDR3 length: 18 amino acids. The ends lost 7 bases at V and 3 bases at J; junction bases unmatched: 18. The V gene's germline CDR1 is LNHDA and CDR2 SQIVND (reference sequence).

The rearrangement links TRBV11-2 to TRBJ1-1, with 9 bases aligning to TRBD1. Trimming at V came to 6 bases and at J to 5 bases, leaving 7 bases not matched to a gene. The V gene's germline CDR1 is SGHAT and CDR2 FQNNGV. The CDR3 contains 14 residues. For the CDR3, the DNA is TGTGCCAGCAGGTCGACAGGGGGGGGAACTGAAGCTTTCTTT. Translated: CASRSTGGGTEAFF.

V usage is TRBV6-6 and J usage is TRBJ2-5, with 7 bases identical to TRBD2. V lost 3 bases, J lost 0 bases, and 1 base stayed unmatched. CDR1 and CDR2 from the germline V gene are MNHNY and SVGAGI (reference sequence). This CDR3 spans 14 amino acids. The CDR3 reads CASSYSGYQETQYF. The CDR3, as DNA: TGTGCCAGCAGTTATAGCGGGTACCAAGAGACCCAGTACTTC.

As regards this clone: The same CDR3 arises from other DNA sequences in this sample as well. The V and J genes are TRBV7-2 and TRBJ2-7; TRBD2 agrees at 7 bases. Germline V gene sequence: CDR1 SGHTA, CDR2 FQGNSA. The V and J ends lost 2 bases and 0 bases, in that order; junction bases with no gene match: 1. This CDR3 is built from 14 residues. The CDR3 is CASSLSSGSYEQYF. The DNA of the CDR3 is TGTGCCAGCAGCTTATCTAGCGGCTCCTACGAGCAGTACTTC.

This clone was counted once. This chain uses TRBV5-4 with TRBJ2-5, with D possibly matching TRBD1 (5 bases). This CDR3 region has 15 residues. Trimming took off 5 bases at V and 4 bases at J, with 18 bases between the two ends. Per the germline V gene, CDR1 is SGHNT and CDR2 is YYREEE (reference sequence). For the CDR3, the DNA is TGTGCCAGCAGGCCGGACAAGGCAATAGGAGAGACCCAGTACTTC. This gives the protein CASRPDKAIGETQYF.

This chain connects TRBV2 to TRBJ2-1; D possibly corresponds to TRBD2 (5 bases). This CDR3 contains 13 residues. Trimming shortened V by 4 bases and J by 9 bases, and 13 bases separated the two germline ends. Germline lookup yields CDR1 SNHLY and CDR2 FYNNEI. The CDR3 sequence is CASSAPGSGEQFF. The CDR3 DNA is TGTGCCAGCAGTGCCCCGGGGTCGGGTGAGCAGTTCTTC.

This chain connects TRBV5-1 to TRBJ2-3, with 14 positions matching TRBD2. V gave up 5 bases and J gave up 1 base; unmatched junction bases: 9. CDR1 SGHRS and CDR2 YFSETQ come from the germline V gene. The CDR3 runs 18 residues. CDR3 sequence: CASSSGLAGGGGTDTQYF. The CDR3 DNA is TGCGCCAGCAGTTCAGGACTAGCGGGAGGTGGGGGCACAGATACGCAGTATTTT.

This clone was recorded once. J is TRBJ2-1 and V is TRBV30; the match to TRBD2 covers 8 bases. The CDR3 extends over 14 amino acids. CDR1 is GTSNPN and CDR2 is SVGIG in the germline V gene (reference sequence). Trimming took 2 bases from V and 6 from J; bases not matched to a gene: 6. The CDR3 nucleotides read TGTGCCTGGAGTTTCTGGGGACTAGTCAATGAGCAGTTCTTC. Its protein is CAWSFWGLVNEQFF.

This rearrangement joins TRBV28 to TRBJ1-5; D is ambiguous. The germline V gene has CDR1 MDHEN and CDR2 SYDVKM. The CDR3 totals 14 residues. Trimming took off 3 bases at V and 7 bases at J, with 13 bases between the two ends. CDR3 bases: TGTGCCAGCAGTTTTCCCCAAACGAGACAGCCCCAGCATTTT. Amino acids: CASSFPQTRQPQHF.

This chain uses TRBV29-1 with TRBJ1-2, with a tentative D call TRBD1 (6 bases). The CDR3 loop spans 13 amino acids. Trimming removed 4 bases at V and 5 bases at J, with 14 bases between. CDR1 and CDR2 from the germline V gene are SQVTM and ANQGSEA. The CDR3 protein is CSVVWAGEYGYTF. Written as DNA, the CDR3 is TGCAGCGTTGTTTGGGCAGGGGAATATGGCTACACCTTC.

The chain joins TRBV18 to TRBJ2-7; 7 bases are shared with TRBD2. Germline V lookup: CDR1 KGHSH, CDR2 LQKENI. The V and J ends lost 0 bases and 5 bases, in that order; junction bases with no gene match: 7. The CDR3 runs to 15 residues. CDR3 in amino acids: CASSPPKAGNDEQYF. The CDR3 DNA reads TGTGCCAGCTCACCACCGAAAGCGGGGAACGACGAGCAGTACTTC.

This clone was counted a single time. The rearrangement joins TRBV5-4 to TRBJ2-7; 13 nucleotides align to TRBD2. The CDR3 length is 15 residues. Losses at the gene ends were 3 bases for V and 5 bases for J; bases not matched to a gene: 5. Per germline, CDR1 SGHNT and CDR2 YYREEE (reference sequence). The CDR3 loop is CASSSLLAGGDEQYF. CDR3 DNA sequence: TGTGCCAGCAGCTCCCTACTAGCGGGAGGGGACGAGCAGTACTTC.

The chain joins TRBV11-1 to TRBJ2-1; D is uncertain. Germline V gene sequence: CDR1 SGHAT, CDR2 FQDESV (reference sequence). The CDR3 has 13 residues. The ends were cut back, 0 bases at V and 8 bases at J, with 8 bases in the middle. CDR3 coding DNA: TGTGCCAGCAGCTTAGCTGTTTTCGATGAGCAGTTCTTC. Its protein product is CASSLAVFDEQFF.

The chain couples TRBV9 to TRBJ2-1; 11 bases are shared with TRBD2. V lost 4 bases to trimming and J lost 2 bases; unmatched junction nucleotides: 2. The CDR3 contains 15 residues. Germline-derived CDR1 and CDR2 are SGDLS and YYNGEE. CDR3 protein: CASSLSGRAYNEQFF. The DNA for the CDR3 is TGTGCCAGCAGCCTTAGCGGGAGGGCCTACAATGAGCAGTTCTTC.

J is TRBJ1-2 and V is TRBV11-2; D uncertain. The CDR3 consists of 13 residues. Germline V gives CDR1 SGHAT, CDR2 FQNNGV. V dropped 4 bases and J dropped 6 bases, with 12 bases sitting between them. The CDR3 reads CASSWALKDGYTF. The CDR3 DNA reads as TGTGCCAGCAGCTGGGCTCTAAAGGATGGCTACACCTTC.

The V and J genes are TRBV9 and TRBJ2-1, with 9 bases identical to TRBD2. This CDR3 has 16 amino acids. Germline CDR1 and CDR2: SGDLS and YYNGEE. Germline trimming cut 0 bases from V and 10 bases from J; bases unmatched to any gene: 11. The CDR3 reads CASSVDSASGALEQFF. CDR3 nucleotides: TGTGCCAGCAGCGTAGACTCGGCTAGCGGGGCTCTGGAGCAGTTCTTC.

This clone was picked up a small number of times. V and J are TRBV4-3 and TRBJ2-7; the D gene is possibly TRBD2 (6 bases). Germline CDR1 LGHNA, CDR2 YSLEER. The CDR3 contains 14 residues. V lost 1 base and J 2 bases, leaving 9 bases between the germline ends. The CDR3 spells CASSQGGLPYEQYF. CDR3 in DNA: TGCGCCAGCAGCCAAGGGGGACTGCCCTACGAGCAGTACTTC.

The chain combines TRBV3-1 (or the pseudogene TRBV3-2) with TRBJ2-7, with 8 bases matching TRBD1. Germline assignment: CDR1 LGHDT and CDR2 YNNKEL (reference sequence). The CDR3 consists of 15 residues. V was clipped by 8 bases and J by 0 bases; unmatched bases: 9. The CDR3 spells CASAAGTGLSYEQYF. The CDR3 nucleotides are TGTGCCAGCGCGGCCGGGACAGGACTCTCCTACGAGCAGTACTTC.

This chain uses TRBV19 with TRBJ2-2; 8 bases align to TRBD1. The CDR3 has 15 residues. V lost 7 bases and J lost 6; bases outside the gene matches: 10. Per the germline V gene, CDR1 is LNHDA and CDR2 is SQIVND (reference sequence). This chain's CDR3 is CASTLDRAGPGELFF. In DNA, the CDR3 is TGTGCCAGTACTTTGGACAGGGCTGGCCCCGGGGAGCTGTTTTTT.

This rearrangement joins TRBV5-5 to TRBJ1-6; 7 bases map to TRBD1. V was pared by 5 bases and J by 0 bases, with 5 bases of the junction left unmatched. The germline CDR1 and CDR2 sequences are SGHKS and YYEKEE (reference sequence). This CDR3 region has 16 residues. The CDR3 sequence: CASSYRGSSYNSPLHF. The CDR3 coding sequence is TGTGCCAGCAGTTACAGGGGAAGCTCCTATAATTCACCCCTCCACTTT.

This clone was counted once. The chain is built from TRBV27 and TRBJ2-6, with a weak D call TRBD2 (5 bases). This CDR3 contains 15 residues. V lost 7 bases, J lost 4 bases, and 14 bases lay in between. Germline loops: CDR1 MNHEY, CDR2 SMNVEV (reference sequence). CDR3 DNA sequence: TGTGCCAGCACCCCCCGAGGGCGGGGGGCCAACGTCCTGACTTTC. Amino acids: CASTPRGRGANVLTF.

This chain's CDR3 is CASSLDGTSTDTQYF. In DNA form, the CDR3 reads TGTGCCAGCAGCTTAGACGGGACTAGCACAGATACGCAGTATTTT. The chain couples TRBV7-6 to TRBJ2-3, with a possible D match to TRBD2 (6 bases). From germline, CDR1 is SGHVS and CDR2 FNYEAQ. V shed 1 base and J shed 0 bases, with 8 bases lying between them. This CDR3 has 15 amino acids.

The chain carries TRBV5-1 and TRBJ1-1; no reliable D call. Germline values: CDR1 SGHRS, CDR2 YFSETQ. With 1 base removed from V and 1 base from J, the gap between germline ends came to 8 bases. The CDR3 runs to 14 residues. The CDR3: CASSLMPGNTEAFF. DNA of the CDR3: TGCGCCAGCAGCTTGATGCCGGGGAACACTGAAGCTTTCTTT.

This chain links TRBV7-2 with TRBJ2-1, with 7 bases identical to TRBD2. V lost 6 bases, J lost 0 bases, and 8 bases stayed unmatched. CDR1 and CDR2 (germline): SGHTA, FQGNSA. CDR3 length equals 16 residues. The CDR3 region is CASSHPSGVSYNEQFF. CDR3 DNA sequence: TGTGCCAGCAGTCACCCTAGCGGCGTCTCCTACAATGAGCAGTTCTTC.

This sequence joins TRBV5-1 and TRBJ1-6; D is unclear. CDR3 length: 15 amino acids. Deletions cut 2 bases from V and 5 bases from J, with 11 bases between. Germline CDR1 reads SGHRS; CDR2 reads YFSETQ. The CDR3 DNA follows: TGCGCCAGCAGCTTTTCCGGGGTGGATAATTCACCCCTCCACTTT. Translation: CASSFSGVDNSPLHF.

J is TRBJ1-1 and V is TRBV28; D ambiguous. CDR1 and CDR2 (germline): MDHEN, SYDVKM. With 6 bases removed from V and 11 bases from J, the gap between germline ends came to 16 bases. The CDR3 extends over 12 amino acids. CDR3 in DNA: TGTGCCAGCAGCCTTCCGCGGTCGGGGGCTTTCTTT. It is translated as CASSLPRSGAFF.